The 8 T cell receptor beta chains given below trace back to one sample, sequenced in a study of shared clonotypes between healthy human individuals. Profiling relied on immunoSEQ multiplex PCR, and the TCRdb table lists in-frame clones only, not all of them. The table shows approximately 2,300,000 clones, with less than 95% occurring only once. The sample comprised naive CD4+ T cells from PBMCs. Subset given: CD45RA+ positively selected. Receptor source: a young man in good health. Some clones in this sample may be carry-over from other donors' samples.

The rearrangement uses TRBV28 and TRBJ2-7, with 7 positions matching TRBD1. CDR1 MDHEN and CDR2 SYDVKM come from the germline V gene. This CDR3 comprises 14 residues. The junction had 2 bases not matched to a gene; V was cut back by 1 base and J by 2 bases. The CDR3 nucleotides read TGTGCCAGCAGTTTATTGGGACAGCCCTACGAGCAGTACTTC. Translation gives CASSLLGQPYEQYF.

The chain joins TRBV28 to TRBJ1-4, with D unclear. Germline lookup yields CDR1 MDHEN and CDR2 SYDVKM. Trimming took off 4 bases at V and 7 bases at J, with 16 bases between the two ends. The CDR3 covers 15 residues. CDR3 in amino acids: CASSSGGRVGEKLFF. In nucleotides, the CDR3 is TGTGCCAGCAGTTCCGGAGGTAGGGTTGGTGAAAAACTGTTTTTT.

This chain connects TRBV6-5 to TRBJ2-7; D is undetermined. Germline V gene lookup returns CDR1 MNHEY and CDR2 SVGAGI. V lost 2 bases and J 6 bases, leaving 5 bases between the germline ends. This CDR3 has 11 residues. Here the CDR3 reads CASSYGVEQYF. CDR3 nucleotides: TGTGCCAGCAGTTACGGGGTCGAGCAGTACTTC.

The chain recombines TRBV6-6 with TRBJ2-7; possible D gene TRBD2, 6 bases. Looked up from germline, CDR1 is MNHNY and CDR2 is SVGAGI (reference sequence). Trimming shortened V by 2 bases and J by 6 bases, and 20 bases separated the two germline ends. This CDR3 comprises 16 residues. CDR3 coding DNA: TGTGCCAGCAGTTACCCACGACTTAACTTGGAGGGCGAGCAGTACTTC. Translated, it gives CASSYPRLNLEGEQYF.

The chain employs TRBV6-1 and TRBJ2-7, with 9 bases lining up with TRBD1. Germline V gives CDR1 MNHNS, CDR2 SASEGT. V lost 6 bases and J lost 2; bases outside the gene matches: 8. CDR3 length: 15 amino acids. CDR3 nucleotides: TGTGCCAGCAGCAGGGACAGGGCATCTACCTACGAGCAGTACTTC. It is translated as CASSRDRASTYEQYF.

This clone came up once. The chain couples TRBV6-1 to TRBJ2-7, with D perhaps matching TRBD1 (5 bases). The CDR3 totals 17 residues. Germline assignment: CDR1 MNHNS and CDR2 SASEGT. The germline V and J ends were trimmed by 4 bases and 1 base, with 20 bases remaining between them. The CDR3 protein is CASSARTPGDSSYEQYF. The DNA of the CDR3 is TGTGCCAGCAGTGCACGGACGCCGGGCGACAGTTCCTACGAGCAGTACTTC.

The gene calls are TRBV19 and TRBJ1-5; 10 bases fit TRBD1. This CDR3 has 17 residues. V dropped 5 bases and J dropped 4; count of bases not matched to a gene: 11. Germline values: CDR1 LNHDA, CDR2 SQIVND (reference sequence). CDR3 sequence reads: CASSVRDRGGGNQPQHF. The CDR3 coding sequence is TGTGCCAGTAGTGTCCGGGACAGGGGTGGAGGAAATCAGCCCCAGCATTTT.

The chain links TRBV2 to TRBJ2-3, with D possibly being TRBD2 (6 bases). Deletions cut 6 bases from V and 8 bases from J, with 18 bases between. The CDR3 has 14 amino acids. CDR1 and CDR2 from the germline V gene are SNHLY and FYNNEI. CDR3 protein: CASRRPRSGLTQYF. Here the CDR3 DNA reads TGTGCCAGCAGGCGACCTCGTAGCGGACTTACGCAGTATTTT.